What follows is one T cell receptor (beta chain) and its context. Its target is not known. V shed 1 base and J shed 5 bases, with 9 bases lying between them. The CDR3 contains 13 residues. Germline CDR1 is SSHAT and CDR2 is FNYEAQ (reference sequence). The data belong to a study of T cell responses to AZD1222 COVID-19 vaccine. Study-wide points: Spike-specific TCR breadth and depth went up after people got two AZD1222 doses.

Clones were read by immunoSEQ multiplex PCR, and TCRdb kept only the in-frame ones, dropping some. The sample lists 150,000 to 200,000 clones, about 95% occurring once. The receptor comes from an adult in good health. The V gene is TRBV7-7, the J gene TRBJ2-7; D perhaps matches TRBD1 (5 bases). The sample in question was peripheral blood, obtained on day 0 of AZD1222 vaccination. The CDR3 nucleotides read TGTGCCAGCAGCTTAGTCGCAGGGAACGAGCAGTACTTC. Translation gives CASSLVAGNEQYF.